One and the same sample provided the 3 T cell receptor beta chains below, sequenced in a study of T-cell memory formation after mild COVID-19 (dated by TCRdb to about 2021). Libraries were prepared through 5' RACE. Sequencing was carried out with an Illumina NovaSeq 6000. TCRdb trimmed public reads at Q25 via fastp, called clones via MiXCR and kept in-frame beta chains. Each record represents a unique CDR3 protein, reported with the most common genes and DNA among its rows. This sample gives fewer than 650,000 distinct CDR3 sequences in total; roughly 17% of them show up just once. The ten largest clones represent around 7.8% of the sample. The source material was PBMCs or a T cell subset sorted from them (not recorded which). These receptors came from an adult woman who had mild COVID-19 (a few samples of this study predate the infection). The sample titles of this study are shuffled in the database, so cell type and time point are left out; the donor was told from shared clones.

The chain has TRBV7-2 and TRBJ1-2; TRBD1 aligns across 7 bases. Germline values: CDR1 SGHTA, CDR2 FQGNSA. V gave up 2 bases and J gave up 6 bases; unmatched junction bases: 0. The CDR3 length is 12 residues. In DNA form, the CDR3 reads TGTGCCAGCAGCTTAACAGGGGATGGCTACACCTTC. Translated: CASSLTGDGYTF.

The sample holds one count of this clonotype. This chain joins TRBV5-4 and TRBJ2-3; D is possibly TRBD2 (7 bases). Germline V gene lookup returns CDR1 SGHNT and CDR2 YYREEE (reference sequence). Trimming removed 4 bases from V and 0 bases from J, with 12 bases in between. CDR3 length equals 15 residues. The CDR3 DNA is TGTGCCAGCAGCAGGGGGGAGGGAAGCACAGATACGCAGTATTTT. It specifies CASSRGEGSTDTQYF.

This clonotype was detected only a few times. The V call is TRBV14, the J call TRBJ1-6; D is undetermined. From germline, CDR1 is SGHDN and CDR2 FVKESK. This CDR3 has 15 residues. Deletions cut 1 base from V and 6 bases from J, with 10 bases between. CDR3 in amino acids: CASSQGWESNSPLHF. The CDR3 region has the DNA TGTGCCAGCAGCCAAGGATGGGAATCTAATTCACCCCTCCACTTT.